The 24 T cell receptor beta chains below were found in one sample sequenced in a study of blood T cells in healthy people across ages. With a J-beta primer mix and a sample-barcoded 5' primer, a second PCR ran roughly 6 to 11 cycles. TCRdb redid the calling of the 5' RACE reads with MiXCR, one entry per CDR3 protein. The table lists about 780,000 distinct CDR3 sequences, 46% of them singletons, with about a sixth in the top ten. Sequencing was performed on blood. The origin of the receptors is a man older than 75 in good health.

This clonotype was detected only a few times. V usage is TRBV5-1 and J usage is TRBJ2-7, with a weak D call TRBD1 (5 bases). Germline CDR1 SGHRS, CDR2 YFSETQ. The CDR3 spans 13 residues. Trimming removed 4 bases at V and 2 bases at J, with 10 bases between. Written as DNA, the CDR3 is TGCGCCAGCAGCACGGACAAACCCTACGAGCAGTACTTC. Translated, it gives CASSTDKPYEQYF.

The chain combines TRBV5-1 with TRBJ2-7, with 8 bases matching TRBD2. Germline CDR1 reads SGHRS; CDR2 reads YFSETQ. The junction had 18 bases not matched to a gene; V was cut back by 3 bases and J by 7 bases. The CDR3 loop spans 17 amino acids. CDR3 loop: CASSSLRGSGSGNEQYF. Written as DNA, the CDR3 is TGCGCCAGCAGCTCCCTCCGGGGCAGCGGGAGCGGGAATGAGCAGTACTTC. Looking up the rest from reference TRBV5-1 and TRBJ2-7 gives the full variable domain: KAGVTQTPRYLIKTRGQQVTLSCSPISGHRSVSWYQQTPGQGLQFLFEYFSETQRNKGNFPGRFSGRQFSNSRSEMNVSTLELGDSALYLCASSSLRGSGSGNEQYFGPGTRLTVT.

This clonotype showed up many times. The CDR3 bases are TGCAGCGTTGGACAGAACACAGATACGCAGTATTTT. It specifies CSVGQNTDTQYF. The chain is built from TRBV29-1 and TRBJ2-3, with D perhaps TRBD1 (5 bases). Germline V CDR1 and CDR2: SQVTM, ANQGSEA. The CDR3 extends over 12 amino acids. Between the trimmed V and J ends, which lost 4 bases and 2 bases, there was a span of 7 bases.

The gene calls are TRBV4-2 and TRBJ2-1; possible D gene TRBD2, 6 bases. V was cut by 0 bases and J by 10 bases, with 22 bases left in between. This CDR3 comprises 17 residues. Germline-derived CDR1 and CDR2 are LGHNA and YNFKEQ. CDR3: CASSQDLDGSFSYEQFF. As DNA, the CDR3 is TGTGCCAGCAGCCAAGATCTGGACGGGAGTTTCTCCTACGAGCAGTTCTTC.

This clonotype was seen only a few times. The chain combines TRBV20-1 with TRBJ2-1; D might be TRBD2 (6 bases). The CDR3 loop spans 15 amino acids. Trimming shortened V by 4 bases and J by 7 bases, and 20 bases separated the two germline ends. Germline CDR1 reads DFQATT; CDR2 reads SNEGSKA (reference sequence). The DNA of the CDR3 is TGCAGTGCTACCCTTAGCGGAGTCAATCGGAATGAGCAGTTCTTC. This translates into CSATLSGVNRNEQFF.

The chain couples TRBV28 to TRBJ2-1, with D hard to call. This CDR3 is built from 12 residues. With 5 bases removed from V and 9 bases from J, the gap between germline ends came to 11 bases. Germline V gene sequence: CDR1 MDHEN, CDR2 SYDVKM. In nucleotides, the CDR3 is TGTGCCAGCAGTCCCCGGACCGGTGAGCAGTTCTTC. Translating it yields CASSPRTGEQFF.

The chain joins TRBV27 to TRBJ1-2; 7 bases align to TRBD1. This CDR3 contains 14 residues. Germline CDR1 reads MNHEY; CDR2 reads SMNVEV (reference sequence). Trimming removed 4 bases from V and 6 bases from J; junction bases left unmatched: 8. CDR3 DNA: TGTGCCAGCAGTTATAGAGACAGGGCGGATGGCTACACCTTC. Protein: CASSYRDRADGYTF.

CDR3 amino acids: CASNRRRGTGNEQFF. CDR3 nucleotides: TGTGCCAGCAACCGGAGGCGAGGGACCGGGAATGAGCAGTTCTTC. The V and J genes are TRBV7-2 and TRBJ2-1; D tentatively fits TRBD1 or TRBD2 (5 bases each). The germline CDR1 and CDR2 sequences are SGHTA and FQGNSA. The CDR3 has 15 amino acids. V was shortened by 7 bases and J by 7 bases, with 20 bases between the two germline ends.

This clonotype is a singleton in its sample. The rearrangement links TRBV7-2 to TRBJ2-5, with D maybe TRBD2 (7 bases). The DNA end is more similar to TRBJ2-7, so the J call may be wrong. The germline CDR1 and CDR2 sequences are SGHTA and FQGNSA. CDR3 length: 15 residues. The DNA for the CDR3 is TGTGCCAGCAGCTCGAGGAGGGGGGGGGTCTACGAGCAGTACTTC. Translation gives CASSSRRGGVYEQYF.

This clonotype has just a few counts. The V call is TRBV12-3 or TRBV12-4, the J call TRBJ2-1, with 7 bases that match TRBD1. CDR3 length: 15 amino acids. After removal of 5 bases from V and 5 bases from J, the junction contained 9 bases not matched to a gene. The CDR3 is CASSPRQGFNNEQFF. DNA for the CDR3: TGTGCCAGCAGTCCTAGACAGGGTTTTAACAATGAGCAGTTCTTC.

This rearrangement joins TRBV28 to TRBJ2-6; D unresolved. Germline V gene lookup returns CDR1 MDHEN and CDR2 SYDVKM. The CDR3 has 16 amino acids. V gave up 5 bases and J gave up 0 bases, with 11 bases separating them. Here the CDR3 DNA reads TGTGCCAGCAGTCGGGTGGGCGACTCTGGGGCCAACGTCCTGACTTTC. This gives the protein CASSRVGDSGANVLTF.

The rearrangement links TRBV28 to TRBJ2-5; the match to TRBD2 covers 10 bases. The CDR3 sequence is 16 residues long. V gave up 5 bases and J gave up 4 bases; unmatched junction bases: 10. Germline V CDR1 and CDR2: MDHEN, SYDVKM. In DNA, the CDR3 is TGTGCCAGCAGTCCCCGACTAGCGGGTCTTGCAGAGACCCAGTACTTC. Translation: CASSPRLAGLAETQYF.

The genes are TRBV10-3 and TRBJ2-1; 7 bases line up with TRBD2. This CDR3 comprises 17 residues. The junction had 9 bases not matched to a gene; V was cut back by 2 bases and J by 2 bases. CDR1 and CDR2 (germline): ENHRY, SYGVKD. In DNA, the CDR3 is TGTGCCATCAGTGAGGTCACAGCGGGGTTAACCTACAATGAGCAGTTCTTC. Translation gives CAISEVTAGLTYNEQFF.

The chain is built from TRBV29-1 and TRBJ2-5; the match to TRBD1 covers 9 bases. The DNA end is a closer match to TRBJ2-7, so the J assignment may be wrong. The CDR3 is 14 residues long. Germline lookup yields CDR1 SQVTM and CDR2 ANQGSEA. The CDR3 DNA reads as TGCAGCGTAGCCTCCGGGACAGGGAGGAACGAGCAGTACTTC. Protein sequence: CSVASGTGRNEQYF.

This clonotype has just one count. The chain employs TRBV24-1 and TRBJ2-5; TRBD2 aligns across 9 bases. Losses at the gene ends were 5 bases for V and 11 bases for J; bases not matched to a gene: 11. The germline CDR1 and CDR2 sequences are KGHDR and SFDVKD. CDR3 size: 14 residues. Here the CDR3 reads CATSVGSGSDEQYF. CDR3 nucleotides: TGTGCCACCAGTGTCGGTAGCGGGAGTGATGAGCAGTACTTC.

The chain joins TRBV2 to TRBJ2-7; 9 nucleotides align to TRBD1. CDR3 length: 15 amino acids. CDR1 SNHLY and CDR2 FYNNEI come from the germline V gene. With 4 bases clipped from V and 5 bases from J, the junction kept 9 bases outside the gene matches. The CDR3 here is CASSVDRGSLHEQYF. In DNA form, the CDR3 reads TGTGCCAGCAGTGTAGACAGGGGGAGTCTCCACGAGCAGTACTTC.

This clonotype has a handful of counts. The chain recombines TRBV7-2 with TRBJ2-6; no reliable D call. CDR3 length: 13 residues. The V gene lost 4 bases and the J gene lost 4 bases, with 5 bases spanning the gap. Per the germline V gene, CDR1 is SGHTA and CDR2 is FQGNSA. CDR3 region: CASSSLGANVLTF. The CDR3 DNA reads as TGTGCCAGCAGCTCCTTAGGGGCCAACGTCCTGACTTTC.

The chain recombines TRBV6-4 with TRBJ2-3; D gene unclear. V lost 0 bases and J 7 bases, leaving 8 bases between the germline ends. This CDR3 region has 13 residues. Germline lookup yields CDR1 MRHNA and CDR2 SNTAGT. The CDR3 nucleotides read TGTGCCAGCAGTGACTCGGGGATGAATACGCAGTATTTT. Amino acid sequence: CASSDSGMNTQYF.

This clonotype was detected once. CDR3 region: CASSVLPGRFTQYF. The CDR3 bases are TGCGCCAGCAGCGTACTTCCTGGGAGGTTTACGCAGTATTTT. The rearrangement links TRBV5-1 to TRBJ2-3, with a weak D call TRBD2 (6 bases). The CDR3 runs 14 residues. CDR1 and CDR2 (germline): SGHRS, YFSETQ. V lost 4 bases and J lost 8, with 17 bases in between.

This clonotype was seen more than once but under ten times. The V gene is TRBV11-3, the J gene TRBJ2-1, with D possibly called TRBD1 or TRBD2 (5 bases each). Germline V gives CDR1 SGHNT, CDR2 YENEEA. V gave up 5 bases and J gave up 9 bases, with 20 bases separating them. This CDR3 is built from 15 residues. The CDR3 DNA follows: TGTGCCAGCAGCACGGGGACCAGCGTCTGGGGTGAGCAGTTCTTC. Translating gives CASSTGTSVWGEQFF.

This rearrangement joins TRBV7-2 to TRBJ2-1; D not resolved. The V gene's germline CDR1 is SGHTA and CDR2 FQGNSA. V lost 5 bases to trimming and J lost 8 bases, with 13 bases between them. The CDR3 consists of 13 residues. The DNA of the CDR3 is TGTGCCAGCAGCCTCAAAGGGATGCATGAGCAGTTCTTC. Protein product: CASSLKGMHEQFF.

The chain employs TRBV20-1 and TRBJ2-4, with D possibly being TRBD2 (6 bases). The J call may be in error: the DNA end matches TRBJ2-7 better. CDR3 length: 14 residues. The germline gives CDR1 DFQATT, CDR2 SNEGSKA (reference sequence). In nucleotides, the CDR3 is TGCAGTGCTAGAGGGACGGCGGGGTTCCACGAGCAGTACTTC. Amino acid sequence: CSARGTAGFHEQYF.

Only a few counts were recorded for this clonotype. The V call is TRBV7-6, the J call TRBJ2-3; no reliable D call. Per the germline V gene, CDR1 is SGHVS and CDR2 is FNYEAQ. This CDR3 is 15 amino acids long. Trimming left V 6 bases short and J 6 bases short, with 19 bases between. The CDR3 reads CASSRAASIGDTQYF. As DNA, the CDR3 is TGTGCCAGCAGTCGGGCCGCCAGTATCGGGGATACGCAGTATTTT.

This chain links TRBV5-1 with TRBJ2-1; 8 bases fit TRBD1. The CDR3 is 15 residues long. V lost 2 bases and J lost 8; bases outside the gene matches: 9. CDR1 is SGHRS and CDR2 is YFSETQ in the germline V gene. As DNA, the CDR3 is TGCGCCAGCAGCTTTGCCCGGACAGGGCCCCATGAGCAGTTCTTC. This gives the protein CASSFARTGPHEQFF. Supplemented by reference TRBV5-1 and TRBJ2-1, the full variable domain reads KAGVTQTPRYLIKTRGQQVTLSCSPISGHRSVSWYQQTPGQGLQFLFEYFSETQRNKGNFPGRFSGRQFSNSRSEMNVSTLELGDSALYLCASSFARTGPHEQFFGPGTRLTVL.